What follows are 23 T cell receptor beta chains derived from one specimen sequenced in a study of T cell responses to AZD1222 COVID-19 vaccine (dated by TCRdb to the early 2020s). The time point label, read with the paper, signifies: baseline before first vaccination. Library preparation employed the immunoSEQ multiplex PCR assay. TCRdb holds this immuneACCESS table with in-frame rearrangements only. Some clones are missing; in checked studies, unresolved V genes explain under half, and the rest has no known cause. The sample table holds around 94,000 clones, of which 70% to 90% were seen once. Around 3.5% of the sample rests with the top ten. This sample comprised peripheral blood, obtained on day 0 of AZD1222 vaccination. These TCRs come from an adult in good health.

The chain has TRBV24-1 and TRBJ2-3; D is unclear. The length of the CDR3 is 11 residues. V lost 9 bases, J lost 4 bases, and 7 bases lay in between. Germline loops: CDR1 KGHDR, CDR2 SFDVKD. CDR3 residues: CATSTSDTQYF. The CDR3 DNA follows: TGTGCCACCTCAACTTCAGATACGCAGTATTTT.

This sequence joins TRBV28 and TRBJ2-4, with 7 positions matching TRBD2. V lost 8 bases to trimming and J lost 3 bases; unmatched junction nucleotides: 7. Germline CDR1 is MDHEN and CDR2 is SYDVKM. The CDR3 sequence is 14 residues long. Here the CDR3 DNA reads TGTGCCAGCCATTCGGGGGGACTCAAAAACATTCAGTACTTC. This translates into CASHSGGLKNIQYF.

Written as DNA, the CDR3 is TGTGCCAGCAGCTTAGGTACAGGGGGCGCGGACGAGCAGTACTTC. Translated, it gives CASSLGTGGADEQYF. This chain joins TRBV11-2 and TRBJ2-7; 9 nucleotides agree with TRBD1. Germline CDR1 reads SGHAT; CDR2 reads FQNNGV. The CDR3 contains 15 residues. The V and J ends lost 1 base and 5 bases, in that order; junction bases with no gene match: 6.

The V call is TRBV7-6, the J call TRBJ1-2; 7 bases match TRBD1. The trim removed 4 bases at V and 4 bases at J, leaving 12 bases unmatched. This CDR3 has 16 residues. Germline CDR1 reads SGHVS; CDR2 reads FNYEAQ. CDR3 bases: TGTGCCAGCAGCTACGACAGGGTCGGGGTGGGCTATGGCTACACCTTC. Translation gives CASSYDRVGVGYGYTF.

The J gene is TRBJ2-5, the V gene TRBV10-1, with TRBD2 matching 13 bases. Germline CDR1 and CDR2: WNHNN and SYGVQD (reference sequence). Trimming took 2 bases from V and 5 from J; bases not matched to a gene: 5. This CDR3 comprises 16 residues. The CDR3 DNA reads TGCGCCAGCAGTGAGAGGACTAGCGGGGGTGGGGAGACCCAGTACTTC. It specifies CASSERTSGGGETQYF.

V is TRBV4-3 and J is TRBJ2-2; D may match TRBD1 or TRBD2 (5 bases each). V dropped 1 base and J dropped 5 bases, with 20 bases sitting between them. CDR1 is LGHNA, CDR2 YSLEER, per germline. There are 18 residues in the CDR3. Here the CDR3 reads CASSQGWGSTLGTGELFF. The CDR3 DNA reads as TGCGCCAGCAGCCAAGGATGGGGGTCTACACTCGGTACCGGGGAGCTGTTTTTT.

CDR3 in DNA: TGTGCCAGCTCACCCCCAGGACAGGGGGTCCACGAGCAGTACTTC. It is translated as CASSPPGQGVHEQYF. J is TRBJ2-7 and V is TRBV18; TRBD1 aligns across 10 bases. V shed 3 bases, J shed 5 bases, and the junction held 7 bases outside the gene matches. Per the germline V gene, CDR1 is KGHSH and CDR2 is LQKENI. The CDR3 spans 15 residues.

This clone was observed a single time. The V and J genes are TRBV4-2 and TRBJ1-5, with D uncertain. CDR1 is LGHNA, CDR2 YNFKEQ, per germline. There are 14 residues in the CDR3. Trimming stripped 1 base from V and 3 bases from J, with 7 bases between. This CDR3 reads CASSQGGNNQPQHF. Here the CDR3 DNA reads TGTGCCAGCAGCCAAGGGGGAAACAATCAGCCCCAGCATTTT.

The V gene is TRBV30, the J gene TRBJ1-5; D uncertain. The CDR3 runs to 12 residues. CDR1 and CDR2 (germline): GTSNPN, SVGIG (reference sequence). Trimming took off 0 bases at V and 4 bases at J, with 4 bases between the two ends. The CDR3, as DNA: TGTGCCTGGAGTGTGGGGAATCAGCCCCAGCATTTT. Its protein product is CAWSVGNQPQHF.

CDR3 protein: CASSGMAGGHIGNTIYF. In DNA form, the CDR3 reads TGTGCCAGCAGCGGAATGGCAGGGGGCCATATAGGAAACACCATATATTTT. The V and J genes are TRBV5-6 and TRBJ1-3, with TRBD1 matching 8 bases. CDR3 size: 17 residues. The V segment lost 4 bases and the J segment 4 bases; nucleotides outside the gene matches: 13. Germline CDR1 reads SGHDT; CDR2 reads YYEEEE.

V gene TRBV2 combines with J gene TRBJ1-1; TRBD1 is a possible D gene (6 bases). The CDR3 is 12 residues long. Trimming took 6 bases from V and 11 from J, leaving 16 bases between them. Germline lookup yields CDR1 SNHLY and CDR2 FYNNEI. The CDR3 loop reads CASSQGTHAAFF. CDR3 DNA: TGTGCCAGCAGCCAGGGGACGCACGCGGCTTTCTTT.

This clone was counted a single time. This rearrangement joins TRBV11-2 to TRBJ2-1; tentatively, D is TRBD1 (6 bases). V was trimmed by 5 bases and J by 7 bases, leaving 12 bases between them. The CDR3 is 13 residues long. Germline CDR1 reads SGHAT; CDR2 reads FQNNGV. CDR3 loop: CASSIGQSNEQFF. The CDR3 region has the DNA TGTGCCAGCAGCATAGGACAGTCAAATGAGCAGTTCTTC.

DNA for the CDR3: TGTGCCAGCAGCCATGGACAGGGCTCAGACGAGCAGTACTTC. It encodes CASSHGQGSDEQYF. This sequence joins TRBV3-1 (or the pseudogene TRBV3-2) and TRBJ2-7, with 8 positions matching TRBD1. The CDR3 covers 14 residues. V gave up 3 bases and J gave up 5 bases; unmatched junction bases: 6. CDR1 LGHDT and CDR2 YNNKEL come from the germline V gene (reference sequence).

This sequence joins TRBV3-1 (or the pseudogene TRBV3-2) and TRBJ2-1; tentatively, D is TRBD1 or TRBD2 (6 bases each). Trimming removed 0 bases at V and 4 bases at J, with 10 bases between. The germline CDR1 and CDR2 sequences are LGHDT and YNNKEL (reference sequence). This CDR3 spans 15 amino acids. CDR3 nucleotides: TGTGCCAGCAGCCAAGATAAGGGGGGATACAATGAGCAGTTCTTC. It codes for CASSQDKGGYNEQFF.

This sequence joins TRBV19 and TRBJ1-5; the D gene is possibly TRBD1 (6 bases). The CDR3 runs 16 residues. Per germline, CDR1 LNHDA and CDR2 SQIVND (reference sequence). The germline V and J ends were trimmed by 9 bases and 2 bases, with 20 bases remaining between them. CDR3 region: CASRSIGGNGNQPQHF. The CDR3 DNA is TGTGCCAGCCGATCCATAGGGGGGAACGGCAATCAGCCCCAGCATTTT.

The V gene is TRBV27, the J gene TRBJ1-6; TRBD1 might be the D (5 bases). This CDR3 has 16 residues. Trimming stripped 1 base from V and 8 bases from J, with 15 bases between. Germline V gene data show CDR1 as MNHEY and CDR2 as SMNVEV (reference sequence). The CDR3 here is CASSLLGGAGDSPLHF. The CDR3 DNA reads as TGTGCCAGCAGTTTATTAGGAGGGGCTGGGGATTCACCCCTCCACTTT.

The CDR3 DNA is TGTGCCAGCAGCAGCACCGGGGAGCTGTTTTTT. This codes for CASSSTGELFF. The J gene is TRBJ2-2, the V gene TRBV12-3 or TRBV12-4; D remains ambiguous. The CDR3 has 11 residues. The V end lost 6 bases, the J end lost 4 bases, and 3 bases lay between the germline ends.

The CDR3 sequence: CASSPKDRGSGANVLTF. CDR3 sequence (DNA): TGTGCCAGCTCACCCAAGGACAGGGGCTCTGGGGCCAACGTCCTGACTTTC. The gene calls are TRBV18 and TRBJ2-6, with 9 bases fitting TRBD1. V trimming: 3 bases; J trimming: 0 bases; junction bases outside the gene matches: 3. The CDR3 length is 17 residues. The germline gives CDR1 KGHSH, CDR2 LQKENI.

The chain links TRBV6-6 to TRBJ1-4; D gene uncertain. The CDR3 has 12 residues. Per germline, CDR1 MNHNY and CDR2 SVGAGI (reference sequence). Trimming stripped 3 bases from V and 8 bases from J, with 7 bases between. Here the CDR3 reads CASSYPAEKLFF. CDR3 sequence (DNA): TGTGCCAGCAGTTATCCCGCAGAAAAACTGTTTTTT.

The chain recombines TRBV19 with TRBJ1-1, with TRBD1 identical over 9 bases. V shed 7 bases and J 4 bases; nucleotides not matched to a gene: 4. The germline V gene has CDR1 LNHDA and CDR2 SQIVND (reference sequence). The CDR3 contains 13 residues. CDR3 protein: CASKHRGLTEAFF. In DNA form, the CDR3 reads TGTGCCAGTAAGCACAGGGGGCTCACTGAAGCTTTCTTT.

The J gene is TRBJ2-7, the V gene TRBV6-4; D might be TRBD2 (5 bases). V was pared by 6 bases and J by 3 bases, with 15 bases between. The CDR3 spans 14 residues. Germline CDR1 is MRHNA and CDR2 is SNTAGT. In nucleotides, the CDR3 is TGTGCCAGCAGAACTCTCCAGGAGGTCTACGAGCAGTACTTC. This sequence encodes CASRTLQEVYEQYF.

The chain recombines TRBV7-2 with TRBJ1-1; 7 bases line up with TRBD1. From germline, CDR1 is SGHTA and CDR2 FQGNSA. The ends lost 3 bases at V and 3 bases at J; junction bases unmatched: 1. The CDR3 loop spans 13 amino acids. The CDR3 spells CASSLGQYTEAFF. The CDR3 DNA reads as TGTGCCAGCAGCTTGGGACAGTACACTGAAGCTTTCTTT. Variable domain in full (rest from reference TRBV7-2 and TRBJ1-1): GAGVSQSPSNKVTEKGKDVELRCDPISGHTALYWYRQSLGQGLEFLIYFQGNSAPDKSGLPSDRFSAERTGGSVSTLTIQRTQQEDSAVYLCASSLGQYTEAFFGQGTRLTVV.

The CDR3 sequence is CASSVKKGSSGANVLTF. CDR3 nucleotide sequence: TGTGCCAGCAGCGTTAAGAAAGGGAGCTCTGGGGCCAACGTCCTGACTTTC. J is TRBJ2-6 and V is TRBV9; TRBD2 might be the D (5 bases). The CDR3 contains 17 residues. The germline V and J ends were trimmed by 2 bases and 0 bases, with 12 bases remaining between them. Germline V gives CDR1 SGDLS, CDR2 YYNGEE.